This is a list of T cell receptor beta chains from one sample in a study of radiotherapy plus CTLA-4 blockade in lung cancer. Sequencing used immunoSEQ multiplex PCR; TCRdb keeps in-frame clones, though not all of them. The sample has about 50,000 clones; roughly 81% are singletons. Sequencing was performed on peripheral blood, taken from a patient treated with radiotherapy plus ipilimumab. These receptors were taken from a human donor with non-small cell lung cancer whose response to radiotherapy plus ipilimumab could not be evaluated. Both conserved end residues are part of each CDR3. A D gene is named only where the DNA matches it firmly. Only some rows state a clone size, as once, few, many or a class for expanded clones.

TRBJ2-7,-,once,TRBV27,TGTGCCAGCAGTCGGACTTCCGTAGGGACCTACGAGCAGTACTTC,CASSRTSVGTYEQYF
TRBJ2-1,TRBD1,once,TRBV10-3,TGTGCCATCAGTGAACGGGACAGGCTTTACAATGAGCAGTTCTTC,CAISERDRLYNEQFF
TRBJ2-7,TRBD2,-,TRBV7-9,TGTGCCAGCAGCTTAATAGCGGGAAACTACGTGCAGTACTTC,CASSLIAGNYVQYF
TRBJ2-7,TRBD2,-,TRBV7-6,TGTGCCAGCAGCTTTTCGGGGGGGCACTCCTACGAGCAGTACTTC,CASSFSGGHSYEQYF
TRBJ1-1,-,-,TRBV6-5,TGTGCCAGCAGTTACTTAGCAATGAACACTGAAGCTTTCTTT,CASSYLAMNTEAFF
TRBJ1-2,-,once,TRBV9,TGTGCCAGCAGTCGGGGGTCGGACTATGGCTACACCTTC,CASSRGSDYGYTF
TRBJ2-2,TRBD1,-,TRBV11-3,TGTGCCAGCAGCCCACAGGGGACCGGGGAGCTGTTTTTT,CASSPQGTGELFF
TRBJ2-7,TRBD1,-,TRBV18,TGTGCCAGCTCACCTTTTGCCGGGACAGTAGCCTACAAGCAGTACTTC,CASSPFAGTVAYKQYF
TRBJ1-4,-,-,TRBV7-9,TGTGCCAGCAGCTTAGGGTCCGGGAAAAAAGATGAAAAACTGTTTTTT,CASSLGSGKKDEKLFF
TRBJ1-1,-,once,TRBV28,TGTGCCAGCAGTTTAGACGGACATGAAGCTTTCTTT,CASSLDGHEAFF
TRBJ1-2,-,-,TRBV29-1,TGCAGCGTTGGAGGAGACAGAGGCTATGGCTACACCTTC,CSVGGDRGYGYTF
TRBJ1-5,-,-,TRBV11-2,TGTGCCAGCAGCTTAGCAGGCAATCAGCCCCAGCATTTT,CASSLAGNQPQHF
TRBJ2-1,TRBD2,-,TRBV27,TGTGCCAGCAGTTTATCGGGAGGGACCTACAATGAGCAGTTCTTC,CASSLSGGTYNEQFF
TRBJ1-2,-,-,TRBV10-1,TGCGCCAGCAGTGAGTCGCACACGAACTATGGCTACACCTTC,CASSESHTNYGYTF
TRBJ2-1,-,-,TRBV6-5,TGTGCCAGCAGATTAGCGATCACTTACTACAATGAGCAGTTCTTC,CASRLAITYYNEQFF
TRBJ2-2,TRBD1,-,TRBV10-3,TGTGCCATCGGACAGGAACACACCGGGGAGCTGTTTTTT,CAIGQEHTGELFF
TRBJ1-1,-,-,TRBV9,TGTGCCAGCAGCCCCCACAGGCTCCTGAACACTGAAGCTTTCTTT,CASSPHRLLNTEAFF
TRBJ1-1,-,few,TRBV4-3,TGCGCCAGCAGCCAAGTGCCAGGAAACACTGAAGCTTTCTTT,CASSQVPGNTEAFF
TRBJ1-2,-,-,TRBV19,TGTGCCAGTAGTATGAGGTATGGCTACACCTTC,CASSMRYGYTF
TRBJ2-1,-,-,TRBV9,TGTGCCAGCAGCGCGAATATACAGGGTACGGATGAGCAGTTCTTC,CASSANIQGTDEQFF
TRBJ2-1,TRBD2,-,TRBV18,TGTGCCAGCTCACGGGGACTAGCGGGGGAAAATGAGCAGTTCTTC,CASSRGLAGENEQFF
TRBJ2-3,-,-,TRBV9,TGTGCCAGCAGCGTAGCGGGGAGCACAGATACGCAGTATTTT,CASSVAGSTDTQYF
TRBJ2-5,TRBD2,-,TRBV5-4,TGTGCCAGCAGCTTGACTAGCGGGACGCAAGAGACCCAGTACTTC,CASSLTSGTQETQYF
TRBJ1-5,-,-,TRBV28,TGTGCCAGCGCCAAAACCCTGGTCCGGCAGCCCCAGCATTTT,CASAKTLVRQPQHF
TRBJ2-6,-,-,TRBV30,TGTGCCTGGAGTGGAGGGTCTGGGGCCAACGTCCTGACTTTC,CAWSGGSGANVLTF
TRBJ2-7,-,-,TRBV6-1,TGTGCCAGCAGTGAACCAATTGCCCTATCCTACGAGCAGTACTTC,CASSEPIALSYEQYF
TRBJ2-7,TRBD2,-,TRBV4-3,TGCGCCAGCAGCCAACTAGCGGGAGGACCCCTTTCCTACGAGCAGTACTTC,CASSQLAGGPLSYEQYF
TRBJ2-1,-,-,TRBV7-9,TGTGCCAGCAGCTCGGACAGCAATGAGCAGTTCTTC,CASSSDSNEQFF
TRBJ2-1,TRBD2,-,TRBV5-1,TGCGCCAGCAGCTCCAAGAGCGGGAGGGCTTTGGTGTCCTACAATGAGCAGTTCTTC,CASSSKSGRALVSYNEQFF
TRBJ2-7,-,once,TRBV19,TGTGCCAGTCAGCGTGGGACAATACGCAGCGAGCAGTACTTC,CASQRGTIRSEQYF
TRBJ2-6,TRBD1,-,TRBV5-4,TGTGCCAGCAGCCTAGGGGGCGCTGGGGCCAACGTCCTGACTTTC,CASSLGGAGANVLTF
TRBJ2-1,TRBD1,-,TRBV10-3,TGTGCCACCGGGGACAGCTACAATGAGCAGTTCTTC,CATGDSYNEQFF